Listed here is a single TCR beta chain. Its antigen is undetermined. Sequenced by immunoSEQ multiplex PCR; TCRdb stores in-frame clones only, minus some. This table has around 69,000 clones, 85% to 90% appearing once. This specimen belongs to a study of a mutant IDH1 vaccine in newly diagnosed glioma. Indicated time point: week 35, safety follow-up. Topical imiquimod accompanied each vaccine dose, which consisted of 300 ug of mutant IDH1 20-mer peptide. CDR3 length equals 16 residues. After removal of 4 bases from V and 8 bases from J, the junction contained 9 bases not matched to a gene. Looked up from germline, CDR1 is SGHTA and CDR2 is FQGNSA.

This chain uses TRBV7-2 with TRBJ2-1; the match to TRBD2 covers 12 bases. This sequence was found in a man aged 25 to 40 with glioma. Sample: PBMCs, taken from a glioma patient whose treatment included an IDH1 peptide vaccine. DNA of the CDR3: TGTGCCAGCAGCTCCGACGCTAGCGGGGGGGCCCATGAGCAGTTCTTC. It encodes CASSSDASGGAHEQFF. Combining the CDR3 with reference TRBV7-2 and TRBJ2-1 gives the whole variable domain GAGVSQSPSNKVTEKGKDVELRCDPISGHTALYWYRQSLGQGLEFLIYFQGNSAPDKSGLPSDRFSAERTGGSVSTLTIQRTQQEDSAVYLCASSSDASGGAHEQFFGPGTRLTVL.